This TCR beta chain came from a study of cytomegalovirus exposure and HLA in healthy donors. Study-wide points: TCR beta chains numbering more than 150 were designated cytomegalovirus-associated. Diagnosis of cytomegalovirus status made by the classifier reportedly showed high specificity and sensitivity.

V gave up 5 bases and J gave up 3 bases, with 13 bases separating them. The CDR3 extends over 14 amino acids. From germline, CDR1 is SGHVS and CDR2 FQNEAQ. Assay: immunoSEQ multiplex PCR; the TCRdb copy retains only in-frame clones and omits some. The sample has under 200,000 clones; roughly 90% are singletons. Comments on this clone: Its antigen is not known.

The source is a woman under 30 in good health and CMV-seronegative. Sequencing input: PBMCs. The J gene is TRBJ1-1, the V gene TRBV7-8; D possibly corresponds to TRBD1 (6 bases). As DNA, the CDR3 is TGTGCCAGCAGCCCCAAGGGGGTTTACACTGAAGCTTTCTTT. This encodes CASSPKGVYTEAFF.